The rows below give T cell receptor beta chains drawn from one sample of a study of blood T cell repertoires in COVID-19. Sequenced by immunoSEQ multiplex PCR; TCRdb stores in-frame clones only, minus some. This table holds about 280,000 clones, almost 85% found once. Source material: peripheral blood. The receptors stem from a man aged 45-60 years with active or convalescent COVID-19. Both conserved end residues are part of each CDR3. D genes are given only for firm matches. Size tells how often a clone was seen (once, few, many) or the class of an expanded clone, and some rows leave it out.

v_call	clone_size	d_call	j_call	cdr3_aa	cdr3_nt
TRBV29-1	NA	TRBD1	TRBJ2-3	CSVGDRVSTDTQYF	TGCAGCGTGGGGGACAGGGTTTCCACAGATACGCAGTATTTT
TRBV28	NA	TRBD1	TRBJ1-2	CASKGTGEVGGYTF	TGTGCCAGCAAGGGTACAGGGGAGGTGGGCGGCTACACCTTC
TRBV7-2	NA	TRBD2	TRBJ2-1	CASSLGGARTSGYNEQFF	TGTGCCAGCAGCTTAGGTGGGGCCAGGACTAGCGGCTACAATGAGCAGTTCTTC
TRBV7-2	NA	TRBD1	TRBJ1-2	CASSWTGSGYGYTF	TGTGCCAGCAGCTGGACAGGGTCGGGCTATGGCTACACCTTC
TRBV7-2	NA	NA	TRBJ2-3	CASSFDRSTDTQYF	TGTGCCAGCAGCTTCGACAGAAGCACAGATACGCAGTATTTT
TRBV5-6	NA	NA	TRBJ2-3	CASSPATDTQYF	TGTGCCAGCAGCCCCGCGACAGATACGCAGTATTTT
TRBV15	NA	TRBD1	TRBJ2-5	CATSPGQGPQETQYF	TGTGCCACCAGCCCGGGACAGGGACCACAAGAGACCCAGTACTTC
TRBV30	NA	TRBD1	TRBJ1-6	CAWSWSRGNSPLHF	TGTGCCTGGAGTTGGTCCAGGGGGAATTCACCCCTCCACTTT
TRBV7-2	NA	NA	TRBJ2-7	CASSFYLYGSYEQYF	TGTGCCAGCAGTTTTTACCTTTACGGCTCCTACGAGCAGTACTTC
TRBV25-1	NA	NA	TRBJ1-4	CASSEYREKLFF	TGTGCCAGCAGTGAATACAGGGAAAAACTGTTTTTT
TRBV5-1	NA	TRBD1	TRBJ1-2	CASSRDSNNYGYTF	TGCGCCAGCAGCAGGGACAGTAATAACTATGGCTACACCTTC
TRBV6-5	NA	NA	TRBJ2-7	CASSYPGAGTWDF	TGTGCCAGCAGTTACCCTGGGGCGGGGACTTGGGACTTC
TRBV27	NA	NA	TRBJ1-2	CASSLSGRVAVGYTF	TGTGCCAGCAGTTTAAGCGGCAGGGTAGCGGTTGGCTACACCTTC
TRBV27	NA	TRBD1	TRBJ1-4	CASSSLGQGRANEKLFF	TGTGCCAGCAGTTCTCTCGGACAGGGGAGAGCTAATGAAAAACTGTTTTTT
TRBV2	NA	TRBD2	TRBJ2-3	CASSEGSGRGNTQYF	TGTGCCAGCAGTGAAGGATCCGGGAGGGGAAATACGCAGTATTTT
TRBV28	NA	NA	TRBJ2-5	CASSAFLQGQETQYF	TGTGCCAGCAGCGCCTTTTTGCAGGGGCAAGAGACCCAGTACTTC
TRBV25-1	once	TRBD2	TRBJ2-7	CASSNTLRTSRGYEQYF	TGTGCCAGCAGTAACACCCTCCGGACTAGCCGCGGCTACGAGCAGTACTTC
TRBV3-1/TRBV3-2	NA	NA	TRBJ1-1	CASSQGQANTEAFF	TGTGCCAGCAGCCAGGGACAAGCGAACACTGAAGCTTTCTTT
TRBV4-1	NA	NA	TRBJ2-7	CASSQVPLSYEQYF	TGCGCCAGCAGCCAAGTTCCCTTGTCCTACGAGCAGTACTTC
TRBV3-1/TRBV3-2	NA	TRBD1	TRBJ1-1	CASSRQGMNTEAFF	TGTGCCAGCAGCCGACAGGGCATGAACACTGAAGCTTTCTTT
TRBV3-1/TRBV3-2	NA	TRBD2	TRBJ2-7	CASSHTSGKSYEQYF	TGTGCCAGCAGCCACACTAGCGGGAAATCCTACGAGCAGTACTTC
TRBV28	NA	NA	TRBJ2-1	CASSLPGVSYNEQFF	TGTGCCAGCAGTTTACCAGGGGTTTCCTACAATGAGCAGTTCTTC
TRBV25-1	NA	NA	TRBJ1-4	CASSDRYNEKLFF	TGTGCCAGCAGTGACAGATATAATGAAAAACTGTTTTTT
TRBV5-1	NA	NA	TRBJ1-6	CASSLSQGLNSPLHF	TGCGCCAGCAGCTTGTCGCAGGGCCTTAATTCACCCCTCCACTTT
TRBV9	NA	NA	TRBJ2-1	CASSLGGQSHNEQFF	TGTGCCAGCAGCCTGGGGGGACAGTCCCACAATGAGCAGTTCTTC
TRBV7-2	NA	TRBD2	TRBJ2-1	CASSLTSGGWDEQFF	TGTGCCAGCAGCCTTACTAGCGGGGGTTGGGATGAGCAGTTCTTC
TRBV13	NA	TRBD1	TRBJ1-1	CASSSLQGDEAFF	TGTGCCAGCAGCAGCCTACAGGGGGATGAAGCTTTCTTT